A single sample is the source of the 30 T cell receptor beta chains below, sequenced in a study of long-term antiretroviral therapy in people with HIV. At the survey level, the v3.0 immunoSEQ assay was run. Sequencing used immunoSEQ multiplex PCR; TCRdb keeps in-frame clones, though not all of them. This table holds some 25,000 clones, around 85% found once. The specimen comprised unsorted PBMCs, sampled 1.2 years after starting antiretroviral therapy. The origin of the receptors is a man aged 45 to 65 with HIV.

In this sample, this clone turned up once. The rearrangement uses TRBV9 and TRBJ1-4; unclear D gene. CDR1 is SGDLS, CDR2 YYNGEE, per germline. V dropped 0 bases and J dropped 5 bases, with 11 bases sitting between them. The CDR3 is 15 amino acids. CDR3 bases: TGTGCCAGCAGCGTAGCTGCGGGTTCCAATGAAAAACTGTTTTTT. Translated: CASSVAAGSNEKLFF.

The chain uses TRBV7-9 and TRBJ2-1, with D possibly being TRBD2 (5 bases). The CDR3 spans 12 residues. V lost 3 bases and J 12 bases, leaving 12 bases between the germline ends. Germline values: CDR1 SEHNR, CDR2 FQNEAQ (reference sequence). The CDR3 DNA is TGTGCCAGCAGCTTTCGGGGTGAAAGGCAGTTCTTC. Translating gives CASSFRGERQFF.

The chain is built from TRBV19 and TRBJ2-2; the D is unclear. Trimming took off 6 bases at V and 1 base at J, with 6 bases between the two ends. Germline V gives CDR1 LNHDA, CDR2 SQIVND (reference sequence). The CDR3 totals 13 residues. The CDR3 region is CASRGRNTGELFF. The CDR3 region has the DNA TGTGCCAGTAGGGGCAGGAACACCGGGGAGCTGTTTTTT.

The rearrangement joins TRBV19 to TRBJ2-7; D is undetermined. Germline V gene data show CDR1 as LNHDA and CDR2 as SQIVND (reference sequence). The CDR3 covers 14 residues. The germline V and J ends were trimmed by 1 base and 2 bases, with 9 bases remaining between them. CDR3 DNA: TGTGCCAGTAGTATAGCGGGCAGCCCCTACGAGCAGTACTTC. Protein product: CASSIAGSPYEQYF. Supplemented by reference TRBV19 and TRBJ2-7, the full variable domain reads DGGITQSPKYLFRKEGQNVTLSCEQNLNHDAMYWYRQDPGQGLRLIYYSQIVNDFQKGDIAEGYSVSREKKESFPLTVTSAQKNPTAFYLCASSIAGSPYEQYFGPGTRLTVT.

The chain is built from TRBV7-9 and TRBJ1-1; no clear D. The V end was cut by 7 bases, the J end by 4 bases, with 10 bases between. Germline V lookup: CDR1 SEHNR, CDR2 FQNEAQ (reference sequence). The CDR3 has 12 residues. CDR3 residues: CASTKAGTEAFF. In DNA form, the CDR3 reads TGTGCCAGCACCAAGGCAGGCACTGAAGCTTTCTTT.

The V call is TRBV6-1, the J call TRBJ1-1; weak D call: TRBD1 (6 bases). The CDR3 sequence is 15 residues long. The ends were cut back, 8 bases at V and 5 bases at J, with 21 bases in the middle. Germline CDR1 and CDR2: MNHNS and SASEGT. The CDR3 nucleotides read TGTGCCAGCTTTTTGGCAGGGGCGACCCAAACTGAAGCTTTCTTT. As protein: CASFLAGATQTEAFF.

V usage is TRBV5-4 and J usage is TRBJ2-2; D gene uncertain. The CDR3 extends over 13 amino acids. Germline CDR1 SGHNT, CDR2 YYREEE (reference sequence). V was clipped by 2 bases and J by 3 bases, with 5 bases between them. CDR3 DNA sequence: TGTGCCAGCAGCTTAGGATACACCGGGGAGCTGTTTTTT. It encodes CASSLGYTGELFF.

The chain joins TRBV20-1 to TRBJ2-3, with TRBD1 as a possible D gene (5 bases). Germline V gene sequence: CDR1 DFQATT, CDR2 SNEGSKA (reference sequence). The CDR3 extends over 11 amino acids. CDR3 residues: CSAKGDGTQYF. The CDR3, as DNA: TGCAGCGCGAAAGGGGATGGTACGCAGTATTTT.

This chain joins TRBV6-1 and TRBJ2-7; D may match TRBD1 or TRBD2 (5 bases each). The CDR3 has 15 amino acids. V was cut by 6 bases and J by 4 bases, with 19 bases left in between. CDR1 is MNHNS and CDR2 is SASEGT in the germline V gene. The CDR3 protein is CASSPMDSRGYEQYF. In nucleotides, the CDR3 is TGTGCCAGCAGCCCTATGGACTCGAGGGGATACGAGCAGTACTTC.

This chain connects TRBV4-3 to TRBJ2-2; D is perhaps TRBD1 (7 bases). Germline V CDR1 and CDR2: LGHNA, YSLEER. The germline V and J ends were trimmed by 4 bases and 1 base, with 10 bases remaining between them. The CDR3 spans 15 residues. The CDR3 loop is CASSRGTENTGELFF. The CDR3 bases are TGCGCCAGCAGCCGCGGGACAGAGAACACCGGGGAGCTGTTTTTT.

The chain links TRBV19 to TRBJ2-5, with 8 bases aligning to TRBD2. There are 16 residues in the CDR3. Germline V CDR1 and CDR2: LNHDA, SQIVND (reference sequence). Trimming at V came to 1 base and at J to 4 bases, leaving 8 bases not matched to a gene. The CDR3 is CASSIGGGTRGETQYF. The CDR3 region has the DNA TGTGCCAGTAGTATAGGAGGTGGGACTAGGGGAGAGACCCAGTACTTC.

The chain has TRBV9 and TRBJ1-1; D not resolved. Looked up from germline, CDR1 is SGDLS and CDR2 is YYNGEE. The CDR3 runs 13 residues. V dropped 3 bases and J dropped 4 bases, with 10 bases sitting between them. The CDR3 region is CASSGTAGTEAFF. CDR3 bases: TGTGCCAGCAGCGGGACTGCGGGCACTGAAGCTTTCTTT.

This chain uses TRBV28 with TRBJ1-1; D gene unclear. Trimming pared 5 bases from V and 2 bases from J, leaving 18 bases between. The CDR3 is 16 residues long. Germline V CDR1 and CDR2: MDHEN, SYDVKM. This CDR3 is CASSRGGIRPNTEAFF. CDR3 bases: TGTGCCAGCAGTCGGGGAGGGATACGGCCCAACACTGAAGCTTTCTTT. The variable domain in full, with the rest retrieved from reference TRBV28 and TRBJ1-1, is DVKVTQSSRYLVKRTGEKVFLECVQDMDHENMFWYRQDPGLGLRLIYFSYDVKMKEKGDIPEGYSVSREKKERFSLILESASTNQTSMYLCASSRGGIRPNTEAFFGQGTRLTVV.

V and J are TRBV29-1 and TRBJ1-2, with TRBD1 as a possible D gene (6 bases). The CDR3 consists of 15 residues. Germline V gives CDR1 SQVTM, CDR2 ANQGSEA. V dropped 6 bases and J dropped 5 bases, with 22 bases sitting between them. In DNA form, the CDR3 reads TGCAGCGTGGGTGGGGGCATGTTGGGTTTATATGGCTACACCTTC. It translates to CSVGGGMLGLYGYTF.

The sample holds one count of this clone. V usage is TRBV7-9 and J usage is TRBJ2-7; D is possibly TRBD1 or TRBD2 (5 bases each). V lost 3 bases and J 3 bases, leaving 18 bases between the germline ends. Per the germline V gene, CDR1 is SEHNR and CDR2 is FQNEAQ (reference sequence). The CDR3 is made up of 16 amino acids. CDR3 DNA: TGTGCCAGCAGCTTGTTCCTGGGACCCGGGCTCTACGAGCAGTACTTC. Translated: CASSLFLGPGLYEQYF.

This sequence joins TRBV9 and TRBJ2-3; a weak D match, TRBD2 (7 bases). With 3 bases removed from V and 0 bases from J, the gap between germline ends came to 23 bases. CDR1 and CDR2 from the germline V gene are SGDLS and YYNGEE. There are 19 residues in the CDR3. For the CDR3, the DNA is TGTGCCAGCAGCGACGTGGGGGGGCGGTGGTCTTCAAGCACAGATACGCAGTATTTT. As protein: CASSDVGGRWSSSTDTQYF.

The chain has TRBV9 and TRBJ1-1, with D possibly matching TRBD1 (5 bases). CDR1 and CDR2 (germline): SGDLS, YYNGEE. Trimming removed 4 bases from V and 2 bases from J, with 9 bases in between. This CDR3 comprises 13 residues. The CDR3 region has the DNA TGTGCCAGCAGCCAGGGTATTAACACTGAAGCTTTCTTT. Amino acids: CASSQGINTEAFF.

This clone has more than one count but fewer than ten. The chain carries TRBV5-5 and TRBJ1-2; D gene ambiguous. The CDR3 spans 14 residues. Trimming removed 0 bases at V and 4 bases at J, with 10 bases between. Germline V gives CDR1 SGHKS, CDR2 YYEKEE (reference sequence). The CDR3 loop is CASSLDQPPYGYTF. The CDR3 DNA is TGTGCCAGCAGCTTGGACCAGCCGCCCTATGGCTACACCTTC.

This CDR3 reads CASSEEQGLGTEAFF. CDR3 nucleotide sequence: TGTGCCAGCAGTGAAGAGCAGGGATTGGGCACTGAAGCTTTCTTT. This chain joins TRBV2 and TRBJ1-1; a possible D gene is TRBD1 (5 bases). Between the trimmed V and J ends, which lost 1 base and 4 bases, there was a span of 13 bases. This CDR3 is built from 15 residues. Germline CDR1 and CDR2: SNHLY and FYNNEI.

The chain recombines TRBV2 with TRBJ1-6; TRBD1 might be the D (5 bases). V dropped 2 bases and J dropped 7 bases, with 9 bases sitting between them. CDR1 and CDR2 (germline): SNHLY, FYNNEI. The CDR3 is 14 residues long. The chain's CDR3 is CASSEQGGNSPLHF. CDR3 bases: TGTGCCAGCAGTGAACAGGGAGGGAATTCACCCCTCCACTTT. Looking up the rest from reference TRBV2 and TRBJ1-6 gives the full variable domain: EPEVTQTPSHQVTQMGQEVILRCVPISNHLYFYWYRQILGQKVEFLVSFYNNEISEKSEIFDDQFSVERPDGSNFTLKIRSTKLEDSAMYFCASSEQGGNSPLHFGNGTRLTVT.

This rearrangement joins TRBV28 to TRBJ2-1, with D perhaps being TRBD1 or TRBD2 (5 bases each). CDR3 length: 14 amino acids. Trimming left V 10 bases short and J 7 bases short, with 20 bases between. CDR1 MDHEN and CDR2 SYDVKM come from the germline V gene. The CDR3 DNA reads TGTGCCACCAATCCGCTGGGGGTGTGGAATGAGCAGTTCTTC. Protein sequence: CATNPLGVWNEQFF. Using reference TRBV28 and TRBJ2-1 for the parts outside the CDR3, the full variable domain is DVKVTQSSRYLVKRTGEKVFLECVQDMDHENMFWYRQDPGLGLRLIYFSYDVKMKEKGDIPEGYSVSREKKERFSLILESASTNQTSMYLCATNPLGVWNEQFFGPGTRLTVL.

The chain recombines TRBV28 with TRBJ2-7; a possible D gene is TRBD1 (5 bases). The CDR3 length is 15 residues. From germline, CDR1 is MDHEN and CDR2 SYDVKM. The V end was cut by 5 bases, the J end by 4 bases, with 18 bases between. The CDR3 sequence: CASSVLMPQGYEQYF. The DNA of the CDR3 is TGTGCCAGCAGTGTTCTCATGCCGCAGGGTTACGAGCAGTACTTC.

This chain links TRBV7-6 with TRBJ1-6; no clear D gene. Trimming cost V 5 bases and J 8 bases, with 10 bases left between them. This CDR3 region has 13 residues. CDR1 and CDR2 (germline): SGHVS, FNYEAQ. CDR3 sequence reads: CASSPRNDSPLHF. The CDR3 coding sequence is TGTGCCAGCAGCCCCCGGAACGATTCACCCCTCCACTTT.

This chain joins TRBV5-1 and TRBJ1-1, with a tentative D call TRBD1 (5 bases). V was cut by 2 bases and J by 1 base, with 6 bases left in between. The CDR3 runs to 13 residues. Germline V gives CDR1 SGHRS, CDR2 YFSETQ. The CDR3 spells CASSLTGNTEAFF. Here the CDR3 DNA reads TGCGCCAGCAGCTTAACAGGGAACACTGAAGCTTTCTTT.

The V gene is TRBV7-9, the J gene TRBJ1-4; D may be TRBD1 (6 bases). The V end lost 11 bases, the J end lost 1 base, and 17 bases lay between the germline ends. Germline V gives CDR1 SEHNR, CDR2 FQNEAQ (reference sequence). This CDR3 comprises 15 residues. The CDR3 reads CASGGGPLTNEKLFF. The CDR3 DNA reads TGTGCCTCCGGGGGGGGGCCTCTAACTAATGAAAAACTGTTTTTT.

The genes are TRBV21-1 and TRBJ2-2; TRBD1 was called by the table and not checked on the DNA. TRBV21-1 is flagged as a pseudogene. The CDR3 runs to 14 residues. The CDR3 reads CASTNPDMAGELFF. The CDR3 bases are TGTGCCAGCACCAACCCAGACATGGCCGGGGAGCTGTTTTTT.

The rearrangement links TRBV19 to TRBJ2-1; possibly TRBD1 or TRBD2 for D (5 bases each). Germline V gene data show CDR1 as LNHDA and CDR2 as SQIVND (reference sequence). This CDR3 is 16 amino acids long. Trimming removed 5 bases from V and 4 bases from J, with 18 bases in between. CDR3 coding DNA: TGTGCCAGTAGTGGGGGTAGCCGGGATTTTTACAATGAGCAGTTCTTC. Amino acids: CASSGGSRDFYNEQFF.

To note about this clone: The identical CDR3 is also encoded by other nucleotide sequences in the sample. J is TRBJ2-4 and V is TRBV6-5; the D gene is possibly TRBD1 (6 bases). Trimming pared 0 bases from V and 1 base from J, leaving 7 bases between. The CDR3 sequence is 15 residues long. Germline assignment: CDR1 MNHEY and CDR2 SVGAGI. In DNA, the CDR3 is TGTGCCAGCAGTTACTCGGGGGCTGCCAAAAACATTCAGTACTTC. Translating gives CASSYSGAAKNIQYF.

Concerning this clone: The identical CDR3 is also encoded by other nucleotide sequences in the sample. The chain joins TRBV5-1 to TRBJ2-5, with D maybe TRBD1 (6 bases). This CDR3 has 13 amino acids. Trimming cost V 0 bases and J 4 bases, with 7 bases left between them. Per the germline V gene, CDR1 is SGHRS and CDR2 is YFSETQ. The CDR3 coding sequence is TGCGCCAGCAGCTTGGGAGGGGGAGAGACCCAGTACTTC. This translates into CASSLGGGETQYF.

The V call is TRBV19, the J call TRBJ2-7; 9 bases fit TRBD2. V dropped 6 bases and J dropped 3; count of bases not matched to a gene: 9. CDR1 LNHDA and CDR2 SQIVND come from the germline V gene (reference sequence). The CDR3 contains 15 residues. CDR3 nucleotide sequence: TGTGCCAGTAGACCTAGCGGGGCGGGGGGCTACGAGCAGTACTTC. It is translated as CASRPSGAGGYEQYF.